This TCR beta chain was sequenced for a study of cytomegalovirus exposure and HLA in healthy donors. Notes on the study in general: Previously analyzed data showed that most TCR beta V segments were productive at a frequency of about 90% or about 30%.

Notes on this clone: Its antigen is not identified.

It was with 60 Vbeta and 13 Jbeta primers that the PCR ran. Authors' processing steps: Some 80 million unique TCR beta chains, some 9.9 million shared, were counted in a later analysis. The data were produced by immunoSEQ multiplex PCR, yet TCRdb's version contains in-frame clones alone and is incomplete. The V and J calls and the clone size are those of that table, but D and trimming were determined from the DNA. The sample consists of 100,000 to 150,000 clones, approximately 78% of them appearing once. V was pared by 3 bases and J by 5 bases, with 14 bases between. CDR1 and CDR2 from the germline V gene are SNHLY and FYNNEI. There are 14 residues in the CDR3.

The receptor was isolated from a woman between 40 and 50 years old in good health and CMV-seronegative. The V gene is TRBV2, the J gene TRBJ2-7; D might be TRBD1 (6 bases). The sequenced sample consisted of PBMCs. The CDR3 is CASSEVPGEDEQYF. The CDR3 DNA reads as TGTGCCAGCAGTGAGGTGCCAGGGGAAGACGAGCAGTACTTC.